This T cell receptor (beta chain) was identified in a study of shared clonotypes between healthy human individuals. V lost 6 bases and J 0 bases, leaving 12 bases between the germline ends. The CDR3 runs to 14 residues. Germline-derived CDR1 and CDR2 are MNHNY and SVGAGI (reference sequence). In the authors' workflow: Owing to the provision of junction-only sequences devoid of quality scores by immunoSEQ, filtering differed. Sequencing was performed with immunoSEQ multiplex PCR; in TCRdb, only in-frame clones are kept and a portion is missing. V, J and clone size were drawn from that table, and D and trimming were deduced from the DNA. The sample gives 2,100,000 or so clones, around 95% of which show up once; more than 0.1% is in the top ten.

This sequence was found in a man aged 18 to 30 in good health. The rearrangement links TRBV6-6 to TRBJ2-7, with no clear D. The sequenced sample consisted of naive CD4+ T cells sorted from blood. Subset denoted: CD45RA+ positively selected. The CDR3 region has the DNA TGTGCCAGCAGATCCACCGCCCTCTCCTACGAGCAGTACTTC. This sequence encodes CASRSTALSYEQYF.